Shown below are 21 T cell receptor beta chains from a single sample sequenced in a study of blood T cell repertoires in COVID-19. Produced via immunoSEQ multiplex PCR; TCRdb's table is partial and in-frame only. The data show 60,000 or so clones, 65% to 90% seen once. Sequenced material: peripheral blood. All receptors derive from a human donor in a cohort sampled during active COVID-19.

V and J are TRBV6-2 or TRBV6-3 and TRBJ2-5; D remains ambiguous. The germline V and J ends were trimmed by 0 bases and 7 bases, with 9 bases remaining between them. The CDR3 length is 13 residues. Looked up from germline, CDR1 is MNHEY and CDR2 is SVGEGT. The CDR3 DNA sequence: TGTGCCAGCAGTTACTCGAGTTGGTGGACCCAGTACTTC. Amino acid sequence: CASSYSSWWTQYF.

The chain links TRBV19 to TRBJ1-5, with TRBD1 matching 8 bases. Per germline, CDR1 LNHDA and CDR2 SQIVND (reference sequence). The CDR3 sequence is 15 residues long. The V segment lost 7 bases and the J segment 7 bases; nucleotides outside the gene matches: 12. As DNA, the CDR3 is TGTGCCAGTACCTCGTCAGGGGGCACTCGGCAGCCCCAGCATTTT. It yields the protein CASTSSGGTRQPQHF.

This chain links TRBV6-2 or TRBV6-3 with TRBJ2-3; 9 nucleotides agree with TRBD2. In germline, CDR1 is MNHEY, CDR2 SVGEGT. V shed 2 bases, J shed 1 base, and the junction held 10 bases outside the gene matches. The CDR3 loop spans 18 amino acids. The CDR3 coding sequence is TGTGCCAGCAGTTACGGGCTAGCGGGGACCACTGGCACAGATACGCAGTATTTT. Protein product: CASSYGLAGTTGTDTQYF.

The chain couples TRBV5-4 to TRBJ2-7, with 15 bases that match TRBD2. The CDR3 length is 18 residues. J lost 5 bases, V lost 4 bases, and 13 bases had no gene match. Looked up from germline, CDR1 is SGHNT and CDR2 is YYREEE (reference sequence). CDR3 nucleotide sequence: TGTGCCAGCAGCCCCCTGAGGACTAGCGGGGGGGCCGTTAACGAGCAGTACTTC. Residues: CASSPLRTSGGAVNEQYF. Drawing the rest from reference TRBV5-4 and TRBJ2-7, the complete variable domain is ETGVTQSPTHLIKTRGQQVTLRCSSQSGHNTVSWYQQALGQGPQFIFQYYREEENGRGNFPPRFSGLQFPNYSSELNVNALELDDSALYLCASSPLRTSGGAVNEQYFGPGTRLTVT.

CDR3 protein: CASSLGAALEQFF. In nucleotides, the CDR3 is TGTGCCAGCAGCTTGGGGGCAGCCTTGGAGCAGTTCTTC. The chain uses TRBV5-6 and TRBJ2-1; D remains unclear. V shed 0 bases and J shed 10 bases, with 11 bases lying between them. Germline assignment: CDR1 SGHDT and CDR2 YYEEEE. The CDR3 covers 13 residues.

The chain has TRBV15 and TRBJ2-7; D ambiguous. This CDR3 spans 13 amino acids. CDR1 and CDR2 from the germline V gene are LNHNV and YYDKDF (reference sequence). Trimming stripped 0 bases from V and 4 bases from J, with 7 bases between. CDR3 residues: CATSRDRRYEQYF. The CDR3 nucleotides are TGTGCCACCAGCAGAGACAGGCGATACGAGCAGTACTTC.

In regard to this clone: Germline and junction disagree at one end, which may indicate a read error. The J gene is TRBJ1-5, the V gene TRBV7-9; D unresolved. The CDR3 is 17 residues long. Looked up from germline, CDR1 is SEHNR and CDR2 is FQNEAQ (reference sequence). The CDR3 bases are TGTGTCAGCAGCTTAGCGGAGGAGAGCGTAAGCAATCAGCCCCAGCATTTT. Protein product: CVSSLAEESVSNQPQHF.

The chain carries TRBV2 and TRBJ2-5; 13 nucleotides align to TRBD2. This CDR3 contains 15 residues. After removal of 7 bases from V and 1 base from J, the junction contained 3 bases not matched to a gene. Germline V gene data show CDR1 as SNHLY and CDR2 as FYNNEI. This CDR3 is CASTGLAGVQETQYF. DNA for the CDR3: TGTGCCAGCACCGGACTAGCGGGGGTCCAAGAGACCCAGTACTTC.

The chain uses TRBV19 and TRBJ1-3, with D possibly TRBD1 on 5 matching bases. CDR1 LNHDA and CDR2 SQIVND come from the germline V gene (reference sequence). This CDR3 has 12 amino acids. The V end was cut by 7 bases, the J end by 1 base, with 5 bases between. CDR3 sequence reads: CASTGSGNTIYF. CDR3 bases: TGTGCCAGTACAGGGTCTGGAAACACCATATATTTT.

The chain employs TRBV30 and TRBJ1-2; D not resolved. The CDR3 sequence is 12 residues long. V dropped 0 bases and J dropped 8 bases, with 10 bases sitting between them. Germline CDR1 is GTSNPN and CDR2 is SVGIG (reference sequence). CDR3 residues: CAWSVHEGGYTF. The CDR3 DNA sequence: TGTGCCTGGAGTGTACACGAGGGCGGCTACACCTTC.

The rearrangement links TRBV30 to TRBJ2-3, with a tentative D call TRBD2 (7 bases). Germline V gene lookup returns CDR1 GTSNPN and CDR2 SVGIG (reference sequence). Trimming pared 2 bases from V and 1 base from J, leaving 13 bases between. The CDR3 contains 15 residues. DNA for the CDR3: TGTGCCTGGAGTAGAGGGGGGGCCGGCACAGATACGCAGTATTTT. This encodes CAWSRGGAGTDTQYF. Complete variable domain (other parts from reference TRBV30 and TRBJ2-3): SQTIHQWPATLVQPVGSPLSLECTVEGTSNPNLYWYRQAAGRGLQLLFYSVGIGQISSEVPQNLSASRPQDRQFILSSKKLLLSDSGFYLCAWSRGGAGTDTQYFGPGTRLTVL.

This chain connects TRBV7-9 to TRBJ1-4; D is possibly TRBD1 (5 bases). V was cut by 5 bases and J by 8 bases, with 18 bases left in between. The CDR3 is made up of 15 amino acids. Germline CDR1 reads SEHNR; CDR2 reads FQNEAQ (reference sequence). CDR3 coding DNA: TGTGCCAGCAGCCCTGGCGGGGGATCGTCAGAAAAACTGTTTTTT. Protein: CASSPGGGSSEKLFF.

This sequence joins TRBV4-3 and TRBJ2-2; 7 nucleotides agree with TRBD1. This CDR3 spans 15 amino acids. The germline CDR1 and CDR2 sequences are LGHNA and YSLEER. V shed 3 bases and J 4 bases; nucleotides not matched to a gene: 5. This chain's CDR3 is CASSHGRQGTGELFF. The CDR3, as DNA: TGCGCCAGCAGCCACGGACGACAGGGCACCGGGGAGCTGTTTTTT.

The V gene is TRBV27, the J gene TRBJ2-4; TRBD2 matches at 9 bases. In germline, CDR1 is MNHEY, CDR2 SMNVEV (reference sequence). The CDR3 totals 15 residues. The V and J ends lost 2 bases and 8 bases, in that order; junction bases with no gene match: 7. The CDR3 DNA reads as TGTGCCAGCAGTTTAACCAGCGGGGGGTGGGACATTCAGTACTTC. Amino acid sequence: CASSLTSGGWDIQYF.

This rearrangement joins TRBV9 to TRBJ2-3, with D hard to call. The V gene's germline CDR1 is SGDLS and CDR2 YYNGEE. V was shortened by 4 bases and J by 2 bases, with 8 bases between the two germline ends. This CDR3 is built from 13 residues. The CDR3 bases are TGTGCCAGCAGCCCCCGGTTCACAGATACGCAGTATTTT. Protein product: CASSPRFTDTQYF. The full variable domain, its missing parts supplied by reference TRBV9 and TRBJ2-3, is DSGVTQTPKHLITATGQRVTLRCSPRSGDLSVYWYQQSLDQGLQFLIQYYNGEERAKGNILERFSAQQFPDLHSELNLSSLELGDSALYFCASSPRFTDTQYFGPGTRLTVL.

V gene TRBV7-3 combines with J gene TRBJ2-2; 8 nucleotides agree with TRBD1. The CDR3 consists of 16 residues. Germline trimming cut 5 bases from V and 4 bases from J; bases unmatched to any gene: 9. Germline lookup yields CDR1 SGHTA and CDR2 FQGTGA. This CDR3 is CASSHPGTGSTGELFF. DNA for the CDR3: TGTGCCAGCAGCCATCCCGGGACAGGAAGCACCGGGGAGCTGTTTTTT. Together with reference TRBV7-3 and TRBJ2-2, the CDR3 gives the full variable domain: GAGVSQTPSNKVTEKGKYVELRCDPISGHTALYWYRQSLGQGPEFLIYFQGTGAADDSGLPNDRFFAVRPEGSVSTLKIQRTERGDSAVYLCASSHPGTGSTGELFFGEGSRLTVL.

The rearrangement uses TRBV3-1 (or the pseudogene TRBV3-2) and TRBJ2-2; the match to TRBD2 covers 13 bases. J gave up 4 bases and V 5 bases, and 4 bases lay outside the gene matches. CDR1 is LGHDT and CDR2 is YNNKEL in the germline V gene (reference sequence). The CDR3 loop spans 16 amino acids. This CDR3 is CASSRLAGGRTGELFF. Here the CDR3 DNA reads TGTGCCAGCAGCAGACTAGCGGGGGGCCGCACCGGGGAGCTGTTTTTT.

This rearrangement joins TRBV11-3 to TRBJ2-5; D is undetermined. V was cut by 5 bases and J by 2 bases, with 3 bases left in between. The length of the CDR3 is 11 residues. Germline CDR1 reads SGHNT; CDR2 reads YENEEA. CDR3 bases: TGTGCCAGCAGCCCACAAGAGACCCAGTACTTC. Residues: CASSPQETQYF. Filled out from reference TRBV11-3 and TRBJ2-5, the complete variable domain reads EAGVVQSPRYKIIEKKQPVAFWCNPISGHNTLYWYLQNLGQGPELLIRYENEEAVDDSQLPKDRFSAERLKGVDSTLKIQPAELGDSAVYLCASSPQETQYFGPGTRLLVL.

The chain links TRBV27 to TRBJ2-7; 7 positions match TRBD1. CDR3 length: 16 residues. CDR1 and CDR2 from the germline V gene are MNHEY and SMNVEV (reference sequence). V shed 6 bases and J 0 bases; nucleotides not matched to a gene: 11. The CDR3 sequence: CASSPPEGQISYEQYF. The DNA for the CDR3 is TGTGCCAGCAGCCCACCCGAGGGACAGATCTCCTACGAGCAGTACTTC.

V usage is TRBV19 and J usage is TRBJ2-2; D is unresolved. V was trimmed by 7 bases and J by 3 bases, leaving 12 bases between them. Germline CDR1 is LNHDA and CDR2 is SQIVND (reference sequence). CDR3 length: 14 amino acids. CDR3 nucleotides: TGTGCCAGTATTCAGGCCAGACACACCGGGGAGCTGTTTTTT. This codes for CASIQARHTGELFF.

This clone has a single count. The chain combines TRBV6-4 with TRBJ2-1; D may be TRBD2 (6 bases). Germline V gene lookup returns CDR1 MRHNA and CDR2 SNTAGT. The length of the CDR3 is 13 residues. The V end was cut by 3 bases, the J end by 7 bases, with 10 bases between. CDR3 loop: CASSEGGTNEQFF. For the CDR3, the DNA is TGTGCCAGCAGTGAGGGAGGTACGAATGAGCAGTTCTTC.